This TCR beta chain came from a study of cytomegalovirus exposure and HLA in healthy donors (TCRdb year 2017). Turning to the overall study: According to an earlier analysis of several hundred of the donors, about 190 million T cells yielded roughly 100 million unique TCR beta sequences and about 300 Gb of sequence data. Five DR-DQ haplotypes were handled as single units for association and clustering because linkage in the cohort was strong. A later genetic analysis took genome-wide SNP genotypes for about 55% of the 666 donors and used that subset as a discovery cohort. The study was designed to test whether signatures of past pathogen exposure could be identified by cataloging public T cell receptors. All discovery cohort repertoires had been generated using a single sequencing platform. The study used immunosequencing to profile the T cell repertoires of approximately 630 subjects and linked those repertoires to cytomegalovirus serostatus. HLA typing covered class I and class II loci at four-digit resolution. An earlier analysis of about 600 of the donors used high-throughput TCR beta sequencing to judge whether each TCR beta V gene segment behaved as functional or pseudogenic. Among 350 to 400 genotyped donors of the cohort, an average of around 240,000 unique TCR beta nucleotide sequences were sequenced per donor, about a sixth of them non-productive. A later analysis re-examined previously published TCR beta repertoires from roughly 650 donors and added high-resolution HLA genotyping to investigate patterns of TCR occurrence. To predict cytomegalovirus infection status, the study brought together high-throughput TCR immunosequencing, statistical association of individual TCRs with disease status, and machine learning. The genetic ancestry cluster associated with self-reported Caucasian donors included about four fifths of the 398 genotyped donors. Along with the approximately 600-subject first cohort, a separate validation cohort of over 90 different subjects was used. Rather than using new phenotypic data, the later analysis identified candidate immune exposures from TCR beta sequences and from how often those sequences occurred across donors. An early release covering roughly 640 HLA-typed donors comprised around 300 gigabases of sequencing data and around 85 million unique TCR sequences. Donor age, sex, ethnicity and CMV serostatus were compiled together with the repertoire data. The number of donors typed differed by locus, with roughly 629-640 for A, B, C, DRB1 and DQB1, roughly 520 for DQA1, over 600 for DPA1, and roughly 450 for DPB1.

Receptor amplification or capture employed the immunoSEQ multiplex PCR assay. For the multiplex PCR, a mixture combining 60 forward primers for TCR Vbeta segments and 13 reverse primers for TCR Jbeta segments was used. The CDR3 region of rearranged TCR beta genes was amplified from genomic DNA by a multiplex PCR assay. The amplified TCR beta libraries were sequenced on the Illumina HiSeq System as 87-base-pair reads. For the original study's pipeline: In a later analysis, tens of millions of unique TCR beta chains were counted across the approximately 620 repertoires, and roughly 11 million of these chains were shared by at least two donors. To remove PCR and sequencing errors, raw reads were error-corrected and collapsed into unique sequences using a nearest-neighbor algorithm that merged closely related sequences. V, D and J gene segments were assigned by aligning CDR3 sequences to IMGT reference sequences. For a sequence to be retained, a match of at least six nucleotides to both a V gene segment and a J gene segment was required. Rearrangements were called productive when the CDR3 lacked stop codons and stayed in frame with V and J; all others were non-productive. CDR3 was defined according to IMGT convention as the region running from the second conserved V-encoded cysteine to the conserved J-encoded phenylalanine. In an earlier analysis of some 550 of the donors, sequences lacking an unambiguous match to a single V gene segment were excluded. In an earlier analysis of 587 of the donors, V segments were called functional above 56.7% productive rearrangements and were called segregating when the between-donor standard deviation exceeded 5%. To diagnose cytomegalovirus status from the catalog of TCR beta chain sequences, a statistical classification framework was built. A later analysis assigned V and J genes by comparing TCR nucleotide sequences with IMGT/GENE-DB human TR gene sequences. The TCRdist pipeline was used in a later analysis to assign CDR3 sequences and most-parsimonious VDJ recombination scenarios. In a later analysis, each TCR beta chain was defined by its CDR3 amino acid sequence together with its V-gene family, and reads lacking a unique V-gene family were excluded. To address suspected cross-contamination and a sequencing artifact, a later analysis removed a few hundred highly shared, low-generation-probability nucleotide sequences. A later analysis calculated a clonal expansion index for each public chain from normalized within-repertoire ranks of inferred template counts. In a later analysis, generation probabilities were computed with a VDJ recombination model fitted to out-of-frame rearrangements, and the resulting probabilities were checked against IGoR. In a later analysis, TCR-TCR, TCR-HLA and TCR-CMV co-occurrence was scored with hypergeometric tests, and a repertoire-size bias correction was applied to TCR pairs. False discovery rates were estimated in a later analysis by permuting HLA or CMV assignments 20 times. A later analysis grouped co-occurring TCRs with DBSCAN, adding TCRdist sequence similarity when clustering within HLA-allele-positive subsets. For co-occurrence clustering, repertoires with fewer than 30,000 or more than 120,000 public chains were excluded, along with about five repertoires with anomalous nucleotide sharing. Imported from immuneACCESS, the table was reduced by TCRdb to in-frame sequences with V and J called. These copies leave out some clones; in studies compared against another copy, an unresolved V gene accounts for under half, and the cause of the remainder is not known. V and J calls and clone size are copied from that table; D and trimming were computed from the DNA. The sample records approximately 170,000 clones, roughly 80% of which are singletons. The ten largest account for 1.3% of the sample.

For CDR1 and CDR2, the germline V gene lists SGHNT and YENEEA. The CDR3 runs 15 amino acids, cysteine and phenylalanine included. CDR3 DNA is the only sequence kept; it has 45 bases, read in frame from the first base. Germline trimming: 5 bases from V, 4 bases from J; junction bases outside gene matches: 7. Study-wide conclusions, independent of this receptor: A later analysis found that HLA-associated TCR beta chains were more clonally expanded and had lower generation probabilities than equally common non-associated chains. A further reported finding was that TCR beta sequences accurately predicted the HLA-A and HLA-B alleles for most subjects in the first cohort. The earlier analysis of approximately 560 of the donors excluded fewer than 20 rarely observed V segments, including chromosome 9 orphons, because counts were too low. Cytomegalovirus status was reported to be diagnosed by the classifier with high specificity and sensitivity in both the original and validation cohorts. Assigning TCR associations to individual alleles was difficult when HLA alleles, especially DR and DQ, strongly co-occurred. Correlated functional status among segregating V segments might be attributable to linkage disequilibrium, but an unknown experimental factor could not be ruled out. A later analysis associated about 17,000 TCR beta sequences with specific HLA alleles at a false discovery rate of 0.05. A total of fewer than 200 TCR beta chains were listed by the study as associated with cytomegalovirus. A group of highly shared sequence variants was considered likely to be a technical artifact of the sequencing pipeline. The authors suggested that the approach could potentially be generalized to other disease states and immunological phenotypes. Because some donors lacked HLA typing at each locus, the association tests relied only on the typed subset. In a later genetic analysis, a missense DCLRE1C variant was associated with V-gene and J-gene trimming of TCR beta chains, and the association was replicated in an independent cohort. The presence/absence analyses assumed that sequencing depth was roughly uniform across donors, and that assumption may not be true. In a later genetic analysis, fewer N-insertions in productive TCRs were reported among donors in an Asian-associated ancestry cluster than the roughly 670-donor mean. In this cohort, only TCR beta chains were sequenced, and detectable features were limited by the absence of alpha or paired-chain data. CMV serostatus was the only immune exposure information available for the cohort. In a later analysis, most CMV-associated TCR beta chains were found to appear HLA-restricted, with HLA associations seemingly driven largely by CMV exposure. While some public TCRs were present in many individuals, most TCR sequences turned up only very rarely across donors. A later analysis reported that several top co-occurrence clusters appeared linked to parvovirus B19, influenza, CMV and Epstein-Barr virus. Broadly in line with IMGT annotations, most TCR beta V segments showed up in productive rearrangements about 87% or about 30% of the time in an earlier analysis of 587 of the donors. A few of the identified cytomegalovirus-associated TCR beta chains were confirmed in vitro to be specific for cytomegalovirus antigens. Because the 87-base-pair reads could not distinguish some IMGT-functional V segments, including TRBV6-2 and TRBV6-3, those segments were excluded. A later analysis found that TCR association rates varied across HLA loci, with DRB1 alleles showing the most associated TCRs and HLA-C alleles the fewest.

With respect to this clone: The specificity of this receptor is unknown. Nothing much larger sits one base from this clone, and base qualities are not available.

The cohort consisted of approximately 690 healthy bone marrow donors. At the time of sampling, every cohort member was nominally healthy, though immune exposures that went unrecorded were likely present. The donor tested CMV seropositive, placing the donor among the roughly 300 seropositive members of the cohort. A peripheral blood sample was provided by each donor, and peripheral blood mononuclear cells were used for TCR beta sequencing. The Qiagen DNeasy Blood Extraction Kit was used to extract genomic DNA from the blood cell samples. In this chain, TRBV11-3 is recombined with TRBJ1-1, and 10 junction bases match TRBD1. The source is a man in his fifties or sixties in good health and CMV-seropositive. The sequencing input was PBMCs. The sequence in DNA is TGTGCCAGCAGCCTATCTGGACAGGGGGGCACTGAAGCTTTCTTT. The translation is CASSLSGQGGTEAFF.